This TCR beta chain was sequenced during a study of cytomegalovirus exposure and HLA in healthy donors. PCR was performed using 60 Vbeta and 13 Jbeta primers. Clones were read by immunoSEQ multiplex PCR, and TCRdb kept only the in-frame ones, dropping some. The sample has more than 150,000 clones, about three quarters seen once. V lost 3 bases to trimming and J lost 8 bases; unmatched junction nucleotides: 9. Germline values: CDR1 PRHDT, CDR2 FYEKMQ (reference sequence). The CDR3 loop spans 15 amino acids. With regard to this clone: The antigen is undetermined.

Findings of the study overall: Analysis was carried out at a later point, and it linked a missense DCLRE1C variant to TCR beta V- and J-gene trimming. Cytomegalovirus status was reportedly diagnosed by the classifier with high specificity and sensitivity.

This sequence was found in a man aged 18 to 35 in good health and CMV-seronegative. V is TRBV13 and J is TRBJ2-1; 8 bases agree with TRBD2. Source material: PBMCs. DNA for the CDR3: TGTGCCAGCAGCTTCGAGCAGCGGGAGTCATATGAGCAGTTCTTC. It specifies CASSFEQRESYEQFF.